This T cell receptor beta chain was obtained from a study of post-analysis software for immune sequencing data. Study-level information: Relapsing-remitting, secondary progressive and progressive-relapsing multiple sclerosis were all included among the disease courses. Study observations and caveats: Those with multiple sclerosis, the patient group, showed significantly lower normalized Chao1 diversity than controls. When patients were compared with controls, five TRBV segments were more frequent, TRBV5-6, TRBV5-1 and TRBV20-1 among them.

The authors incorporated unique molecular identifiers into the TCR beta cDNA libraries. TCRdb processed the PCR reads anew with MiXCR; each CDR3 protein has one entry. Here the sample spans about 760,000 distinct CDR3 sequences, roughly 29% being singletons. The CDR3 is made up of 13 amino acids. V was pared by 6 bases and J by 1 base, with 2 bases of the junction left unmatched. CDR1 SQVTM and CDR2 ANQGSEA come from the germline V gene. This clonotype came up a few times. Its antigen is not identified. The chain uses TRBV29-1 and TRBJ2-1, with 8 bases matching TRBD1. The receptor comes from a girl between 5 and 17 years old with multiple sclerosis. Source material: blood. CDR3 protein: CSVRTGSYNEQFF. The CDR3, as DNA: TGCAGCGTGCGGACAGGGTCCTACAATGAGCAGTTCTTC.